The present entry profiles one T cell receptor beta chain with its context. The antigen is unknown. TCRdb re-called the 5' RACE reads through MiXCR, storing one row per CDR3 protein. The data contain approximately 700,000 distinct CDR3 sequences, 6.1% of them seen just once; the ten biggest clones take up under 2%. This record belongs to a study of identical twins. Study conclusions and caveats: Out-of-frame alpha sequences that twins shared showed excess low generation probability. In monozygotic twins, models underestimated the sharing of out-of-frame TCR alpha. There is a chance that invariant MAIT and iNKT cells partially muddied zero-insertion analyses.

The sample taken for sequencing was naive T cells sorted from blood. This TCR came from a man between 18 and 29 years old in good health.

In DNA form, the CDR3 reads TGTGCCAGCAGTCCCCTTACGGGACTTTTCTACAATGAGCAGTTCTTC. It yields the protein CASSPLTGLFYNEQFF. The chain links TRBV12-3 or TRBV12-4 to TRBJ2-1, with TRBD2 as a possible D gene (6 bases). CDR3 length: 16 amino acids. Trimming pared 5 bases from V and 3 bases from J, leaving 17 bases between.